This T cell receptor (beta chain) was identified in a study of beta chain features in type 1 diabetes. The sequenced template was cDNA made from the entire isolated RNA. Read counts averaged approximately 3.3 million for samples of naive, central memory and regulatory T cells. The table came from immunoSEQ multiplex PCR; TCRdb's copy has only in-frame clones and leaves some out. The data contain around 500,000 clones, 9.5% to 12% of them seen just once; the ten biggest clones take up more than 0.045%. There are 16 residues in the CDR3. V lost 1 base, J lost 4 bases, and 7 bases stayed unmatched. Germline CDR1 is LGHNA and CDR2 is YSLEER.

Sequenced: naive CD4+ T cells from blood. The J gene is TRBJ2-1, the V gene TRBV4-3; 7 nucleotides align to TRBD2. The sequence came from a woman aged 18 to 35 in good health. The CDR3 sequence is CASSQGLAGVYNEQFF. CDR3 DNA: TGCGCCAGCAGCCAAGGATTGGCGGGGGTATACAATGAGCAGTTCTTC.